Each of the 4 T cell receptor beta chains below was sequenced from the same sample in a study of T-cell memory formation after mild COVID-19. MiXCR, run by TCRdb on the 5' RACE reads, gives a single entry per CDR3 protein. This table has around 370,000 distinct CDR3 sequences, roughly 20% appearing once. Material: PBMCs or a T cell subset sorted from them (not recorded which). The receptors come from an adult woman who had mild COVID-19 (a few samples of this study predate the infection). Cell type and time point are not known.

CDR3 DNA: TGTGCCAGCAGAGGACCTGGACTAGCGGGACTAGAAGAGCAGTTCTTC. This codes for CASRGPGLAGLEEQFF. The V call is TRBV2, the J call TRBJ2-1; 12 bases fit TRBD2. The CDR3 has 16 amino acids. Germline CDR1 SNHLY, CDR2 FYNNEI. V lost 6 bases and J lost 10; bases outside the gene matches: 13. The whole variable domain, filled in from reference TRBV2 and TRBJ2-1, reads EPEVTQTPSHQVTQMGQEVILRCVPISNHLYFYWYRQILGQKVEFLVSFYNNEISEKSEIFDDQFSVERPDGSNFTLKIRSTKLEDSAMYFCASRGPGLAGLEEQFFGPGTRLTVL.

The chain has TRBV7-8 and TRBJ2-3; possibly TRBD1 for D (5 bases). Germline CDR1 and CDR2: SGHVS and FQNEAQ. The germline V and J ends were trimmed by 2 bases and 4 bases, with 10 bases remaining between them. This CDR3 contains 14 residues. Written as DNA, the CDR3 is TGTGCCAGCAGCTTAAGGACAAGGTCAGATACGCAGTATTTT. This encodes CASSLRTRSDTQYF.

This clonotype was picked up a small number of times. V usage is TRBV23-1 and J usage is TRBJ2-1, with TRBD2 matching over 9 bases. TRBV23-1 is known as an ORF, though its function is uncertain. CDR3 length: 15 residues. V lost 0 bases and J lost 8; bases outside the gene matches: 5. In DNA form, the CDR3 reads TGCGCCAGCAGTCAATCCCGCGGGAGGGGGGATGAGCAGTTCTTC. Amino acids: CASSQSRGRGDEQFF.

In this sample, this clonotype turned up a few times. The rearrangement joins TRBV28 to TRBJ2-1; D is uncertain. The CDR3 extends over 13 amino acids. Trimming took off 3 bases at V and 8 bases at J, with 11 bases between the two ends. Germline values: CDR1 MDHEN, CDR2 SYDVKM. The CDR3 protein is CASSFVSPDEQFF. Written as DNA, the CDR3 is TGTGCCAGCAGTTTCGTGAGTCCCGATGAGCAGTTCTTC.